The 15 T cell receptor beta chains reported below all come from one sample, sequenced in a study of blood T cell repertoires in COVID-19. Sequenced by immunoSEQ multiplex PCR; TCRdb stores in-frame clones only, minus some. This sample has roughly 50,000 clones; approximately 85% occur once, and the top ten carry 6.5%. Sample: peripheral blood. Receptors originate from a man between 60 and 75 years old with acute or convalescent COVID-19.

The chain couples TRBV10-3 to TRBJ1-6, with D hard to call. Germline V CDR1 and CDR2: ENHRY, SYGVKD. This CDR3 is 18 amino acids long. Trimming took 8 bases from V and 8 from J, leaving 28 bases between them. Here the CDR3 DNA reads TGTGCCATCGAGAAGCGGGAGGAGATCGCCGTTTTATATTCACCCCTCCACTTT. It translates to CAIEKREEIAVLYSPLHF.

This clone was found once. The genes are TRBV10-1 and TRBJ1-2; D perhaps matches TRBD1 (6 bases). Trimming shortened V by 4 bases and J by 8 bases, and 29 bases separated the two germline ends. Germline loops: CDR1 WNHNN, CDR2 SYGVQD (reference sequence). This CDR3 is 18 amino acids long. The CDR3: CASSAYWHIIRGFWGYTF. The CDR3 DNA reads TGCGCCAGCAGTGCCTATTGGCATATAATAAGGGGGTTCTGGGGCTACACCTTC.

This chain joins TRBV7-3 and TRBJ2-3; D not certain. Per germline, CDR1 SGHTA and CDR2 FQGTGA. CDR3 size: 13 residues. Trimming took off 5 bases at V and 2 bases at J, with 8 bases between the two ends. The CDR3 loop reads CASSQKHTDTQYF. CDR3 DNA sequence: TGTGCCAGCAGCCAGAAACACACAGATACGCAGTATTTT. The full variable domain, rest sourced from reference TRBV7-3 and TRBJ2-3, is GAGVSQTPSNKVTEKGKYVELRCDPISGHTALYWYRQSLGQGPEFLIYFQGTGAADDSGLPNDRFFAVRPEGSVSTLKIQRTERGDSAVYLCASSQKHTDTQYFGPGTRLTVL.

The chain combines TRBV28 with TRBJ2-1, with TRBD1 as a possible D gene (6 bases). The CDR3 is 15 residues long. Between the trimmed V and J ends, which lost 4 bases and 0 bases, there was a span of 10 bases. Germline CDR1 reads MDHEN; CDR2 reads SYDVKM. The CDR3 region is CASSSMDSSYNEQFF. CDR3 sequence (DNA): TGTGCCAGCAGTTCCATGGACAGCTCCTACAATGAGCAGTTCTTC. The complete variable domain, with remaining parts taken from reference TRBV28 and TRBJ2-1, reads DVKVTQSSRYLVKRTGEKVFLECVQDMDHENMFWYRQDPGLGLRLIYFSYDVKMKEKGDIPEGYSVSREKKERFSLILESASTNQTSMYLCASSSMDSSYNEQFFGPGTRLTVL.

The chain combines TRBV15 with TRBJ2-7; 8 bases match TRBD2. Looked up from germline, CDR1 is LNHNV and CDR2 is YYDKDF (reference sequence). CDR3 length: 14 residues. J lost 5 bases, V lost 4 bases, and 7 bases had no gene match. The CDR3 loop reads CATSTGGSIDEQYF. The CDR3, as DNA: TGTGCCACCAGCACGGGGGGGAGTATCGACGAGCAGTACTTC.

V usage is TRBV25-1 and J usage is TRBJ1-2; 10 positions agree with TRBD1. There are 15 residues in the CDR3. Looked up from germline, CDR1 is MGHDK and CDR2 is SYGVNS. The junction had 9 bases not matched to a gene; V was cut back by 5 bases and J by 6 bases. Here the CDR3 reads CASSPKLGTGDGYTF. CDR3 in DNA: TGTGCCAGCAGTCCCAAATTGGGGACAGGGGATGGCTACACCTTC.

The CDR3 DNA reads TGTGCCTGGAGTGCCTTGGAGAGTGGCTACACCTTC. Translated: CAWSALESGYTF. The V gene is TRBV30, the J gene TRBJ1-2; no reliable D call. V dropped 1 base and J dropped 7 bases, with 10 bases sitting between them. The germline gives CDR1 GTSNPN, CDR2 SVGIG (reference sequence). CDR3 length: 12 residues.

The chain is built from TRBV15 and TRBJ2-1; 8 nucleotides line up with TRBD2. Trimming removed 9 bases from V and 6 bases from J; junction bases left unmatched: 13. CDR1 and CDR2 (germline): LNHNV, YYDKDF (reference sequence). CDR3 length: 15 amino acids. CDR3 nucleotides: TGTGCCACTGAGGCCCTGGGAGCGGGAGCCAATGAGCAGTTCTTC. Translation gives CATEALGAGANEQFF.

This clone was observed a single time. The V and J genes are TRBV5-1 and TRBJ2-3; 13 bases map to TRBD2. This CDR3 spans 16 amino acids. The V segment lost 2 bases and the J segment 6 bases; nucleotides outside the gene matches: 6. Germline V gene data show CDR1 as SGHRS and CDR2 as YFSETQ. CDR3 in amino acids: CASSLAGLAGVDTQYF. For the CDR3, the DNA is TGCGCCAGCAGCTTAGCTGGACTAGCGGGAGTGGATACGCAGTATTTT.

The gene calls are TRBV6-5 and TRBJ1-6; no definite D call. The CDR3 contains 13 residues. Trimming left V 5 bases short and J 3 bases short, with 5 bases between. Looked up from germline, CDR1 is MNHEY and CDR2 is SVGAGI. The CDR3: CASSLGYNSPLHF. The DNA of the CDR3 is TGTGCCAGCAGTCTAGGCTATAATTCACCCCTCCACTTT.

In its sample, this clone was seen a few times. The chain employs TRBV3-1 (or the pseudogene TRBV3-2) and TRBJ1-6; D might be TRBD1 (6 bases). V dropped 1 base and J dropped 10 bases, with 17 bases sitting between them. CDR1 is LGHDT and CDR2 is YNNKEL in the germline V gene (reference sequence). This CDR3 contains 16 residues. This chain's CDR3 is CASSQGSPQGTSPLHF. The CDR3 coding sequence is TGTGCCAGCAGCCAAGGTTCTCCTCAGGGGACCTCACCCCTCCACTTT.

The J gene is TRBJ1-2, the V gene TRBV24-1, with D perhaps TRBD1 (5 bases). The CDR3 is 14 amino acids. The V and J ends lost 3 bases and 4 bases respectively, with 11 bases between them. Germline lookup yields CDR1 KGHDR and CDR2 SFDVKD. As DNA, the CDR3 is TGTGCCACCAGTGATGCAGGCGGGGGCTATGGCTACACCTTC. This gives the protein CATSDAGGGYGYTF.

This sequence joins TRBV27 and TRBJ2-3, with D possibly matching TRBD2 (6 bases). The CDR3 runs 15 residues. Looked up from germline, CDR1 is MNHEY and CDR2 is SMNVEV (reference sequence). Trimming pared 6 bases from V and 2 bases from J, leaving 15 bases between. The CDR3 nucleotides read TGTGCCAGCAGAGGGATGGCGGGATTCACAGATACGCAGTATTTT. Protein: CASRGMAGFTDTQYF.

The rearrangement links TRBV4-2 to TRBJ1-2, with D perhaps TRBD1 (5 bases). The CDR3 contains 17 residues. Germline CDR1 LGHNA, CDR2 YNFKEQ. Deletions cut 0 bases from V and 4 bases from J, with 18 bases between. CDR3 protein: CASSQDQSTGTGYGYTF. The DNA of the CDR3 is TGTGCCAGCAGCCAAGATCAGAGTACAGGAACTGGCTATGGCTACACCTTC.

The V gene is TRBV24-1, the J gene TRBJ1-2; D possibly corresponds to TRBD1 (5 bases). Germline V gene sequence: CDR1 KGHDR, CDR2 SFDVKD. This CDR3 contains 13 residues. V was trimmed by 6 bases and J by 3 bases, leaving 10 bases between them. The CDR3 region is CATSSTGYYGYTF. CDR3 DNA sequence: TGTGCCACCAGTTCTACAGGCTACTATGGCTACACCTTC.